This T cell receptor beta chain comes out of a study of regulatory T cells in long-lasting Graves disease. Points from the study as a whole: TRBV28, TRBJ1-2 and TRBJ2-5 emerged as the favored segments in persistent disease.

V dropped 0 bases and J dropped 7 bases, with 15 bases sitting between them. This CDR3 comprises 14 residues. Germline V gene data show CDR1 as DFQATT and CDR2 as SNEGSKA (reference sequence). Noted time point: newly diagnosed GD, antithyroid drugs for less than 3 months. Generation of the TCR library employed RNA extracted from PBMCs. HTBI primers from iRepertoire and Arm-PCR of CDR3 regions yielded the TCR beta libraries. TCRdb reprocessed the multiplex PCR reads via MiXCR and lists one record per CDR3 protein. The sample shows 360,000 or so distinct CDR3 sequences, around 15% of them seen only once. The table lists this clonotype with a few counts. Its antigen is unknown. A further study also used this sample, focusing on T cells in Graves' hyperthyroidism and ophthalmopathy. That study adds: Clinical symptoms, serum thyroxine and TRAb, thyroid ultrasound and orbital computed tomography together formed the diagnostic basis. The majority of expanded thyroid clonotypes above 0.001 also appeared in blood.

The source of this sequence is a woman aged 18 to 35 with Graves disease. This sequence joins TRBV20-1 and TRBJ1-2; maybe TRBD1 (5 bases). This specimen was peripheral blood mononuclear cells (PBMCs), taken at new diagnosis, from a patient treated with antithyroid drugs. DNA for the CDR3: TGCAGTGCTAGAGATTCGGGGGTTAGGGGTGGCTACACCTTC. Translating it yields CSARDSGVRGGYTF.